This TCR beta chain was captured by sequencing in a study of shared clonotypes between healthy human individuals. The genomic DNA of each subset was split evenly across several immunoSEQ plates. Assay used: immunoSEQ multiplex PCR; TCRdb lists only in-frame clones, some missing. The sample gives about 2.3 million clones, around 93% of which show up once; approximately 0.41% is in the top ten. Germline V gives CDR1 SGHRS, CDR2 YFSETQ. V lost 1 base to trimming and J lost 0 bases, with 14 bases between them. This CDR3 is 16 amino acids long. The V gene is TRBV5-1, the J gene TRBJ2-7; D might be TRBD1 (5 bases). This receptor was identified in a man aged 18 to 30 in good health. Some clones in this sample may be carry-over from other donors' samples. Sequencing was performed on naive CD4+ T cells from PBMCs. Noted subset: CD45RA+ positively selected. The CDR3 region is CASSLLAGPSSYEQYF. DNA for the CDR3: TGCGCCAGCAGCTTGTTGGCAGGGCCCAGCTCCTACGAGCAGTACTTC.